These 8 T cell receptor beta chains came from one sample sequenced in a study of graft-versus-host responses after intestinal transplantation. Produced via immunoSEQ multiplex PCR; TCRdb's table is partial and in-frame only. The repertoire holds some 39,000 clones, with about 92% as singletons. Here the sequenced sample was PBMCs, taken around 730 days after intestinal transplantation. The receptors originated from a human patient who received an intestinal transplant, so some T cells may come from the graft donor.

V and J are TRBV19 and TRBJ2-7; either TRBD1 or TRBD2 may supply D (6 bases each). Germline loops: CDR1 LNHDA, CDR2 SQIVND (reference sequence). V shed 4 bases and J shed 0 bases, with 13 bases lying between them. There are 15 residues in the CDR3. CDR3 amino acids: CASSSGTSVSYEQYF. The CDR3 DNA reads TGTGCCAGTAGTAGCGGGACATCTGTCTCCTACGAGCAGTACTTC.

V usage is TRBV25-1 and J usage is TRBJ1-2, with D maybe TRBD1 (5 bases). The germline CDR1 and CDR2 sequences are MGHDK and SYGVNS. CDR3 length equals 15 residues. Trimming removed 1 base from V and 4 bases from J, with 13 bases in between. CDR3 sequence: CASSESGRASYGYTF. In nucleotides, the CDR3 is TGTGCCAGCAGTGAATCCGGCAGGGCCTCCTATGGCTACACCTTC.

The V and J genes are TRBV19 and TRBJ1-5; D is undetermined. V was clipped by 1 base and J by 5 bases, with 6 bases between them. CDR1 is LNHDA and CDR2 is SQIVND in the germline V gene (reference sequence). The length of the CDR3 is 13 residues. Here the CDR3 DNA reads TGTGCCAGTAGTATAGCGGCCGATCAGCCCCAGCATTTT. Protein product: CASSIAADQPQHF.

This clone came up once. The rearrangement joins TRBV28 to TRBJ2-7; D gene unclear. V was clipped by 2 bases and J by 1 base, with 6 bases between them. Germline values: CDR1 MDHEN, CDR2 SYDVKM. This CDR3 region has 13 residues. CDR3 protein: CASSLDGSYEQYF. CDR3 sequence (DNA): TGTGCCAGCAGTTTAGACGGGTCCTACGAGCAGTACTTC. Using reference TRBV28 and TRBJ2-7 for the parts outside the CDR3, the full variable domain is DVKVTQSSRYLVKRTGEKVFLECVQDMDHENMFWYRQDPGLGLRLIYFSYDVKMKEKGDIPEGYSVSREKKERFSLILESASTNQTSMYLCASSLDGSYEQYFGPGTRLTVT.

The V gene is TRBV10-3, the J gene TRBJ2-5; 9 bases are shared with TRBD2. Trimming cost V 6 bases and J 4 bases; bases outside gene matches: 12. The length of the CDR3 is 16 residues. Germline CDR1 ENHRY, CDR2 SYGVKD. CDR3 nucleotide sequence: TGTGCCATCAGGGGGGGGACTAGGCGGGGGGGAGAGACCCAGTACTTC. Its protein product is CAIRGGTRRGGETQYF.

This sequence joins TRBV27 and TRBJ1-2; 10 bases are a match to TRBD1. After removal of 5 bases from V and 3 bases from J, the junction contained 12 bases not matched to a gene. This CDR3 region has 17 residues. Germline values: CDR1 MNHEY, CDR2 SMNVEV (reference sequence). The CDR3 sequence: CASSPYATGGADYGYTF. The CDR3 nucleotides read TGTGCCAGCAGTCCGTACGCGACAGGGGGCGCCGACTATGGCTACACCTTC.

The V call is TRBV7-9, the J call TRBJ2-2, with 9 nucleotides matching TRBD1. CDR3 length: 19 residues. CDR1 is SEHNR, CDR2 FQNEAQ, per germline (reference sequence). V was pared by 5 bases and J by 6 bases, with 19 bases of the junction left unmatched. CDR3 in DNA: TGTGCCAGCAGCCGGCGGGACAGGGTCCCGATGATGGAGGCCGGGGAGCTGTTTTTT. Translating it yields CASSRRDRVPMMEAGELFF.

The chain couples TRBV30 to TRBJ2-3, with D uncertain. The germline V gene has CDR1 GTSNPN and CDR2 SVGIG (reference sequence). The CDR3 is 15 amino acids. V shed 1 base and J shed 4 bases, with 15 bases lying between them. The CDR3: CAWSGQYRVADTQYF. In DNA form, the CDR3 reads TGTGCCTGGAGTGGCCAGTATCGGGTGGCAGATACGCAGTATTTT.